The sequence of this T cell receptor beta chain was determined in a study of T cells expressing NK-cell markers. As for the study in general: According to the study, TCR beta repertoires originated from sorted CD3+CD56+NKG2C+, CD3+CD56+NKG2C- and CD3+CD56-NKG2C+ T cells. Seropositivity for HCMV was found in most of the eight sequenced donors, with one seronegative. Broader study findings: Four donors' CD3+CD56-NKG2C+ cells were dominated by the same clonotypes.

TCRdb reanalyzed the 5' RACE reads and collapses them to one entry per CDR3 protein, without DNA. Its table lists about 140,000 distinct CDR3 sequences. Germline V gene sequence: CDR1 SGHTA, CDR2 FQGNSA. The CDR3 is 14 residues long. About this clonotype: The antigen is unknown.

The TCR sequence derives from a man between 18 and 35 years old in good health. The chain carries TRBV7-2 and TRBJ1-6. Sequenced input: blood T cells: a sorted CD56 or NKG2C T cell subset, CD4+ or CD8+ T cells, or bulk PBMC T cells (not recorded which). The CDR3 sequence is CASSLAVWFSPLHF.